This TCR beta chain came from a study of T-cell memory formation after mild COVID-19. Across the whole study: Clusters of TCRs were largely donor specific.

On this clonotype itself: The target antigen is unknown.

General observations from the study: Among CD4+ contracting clones, most were CM and EM, and CD8+ ones EMRA. That cross-reactive memory joined was suggested by some responding clones appearing in pre-infection memory.

One entry per CDR3 protein, called by TCRdb with MiXCR from the 5' RACE reads. This sample has a few hundred thousand distinct CDR3 sequences, with around 19% found just once. V lost 0 bases and J lost 0, with 5 bases in between. The CDR3 length is 14 residues. Germline V lookup: CDR1 SGHKS, CDR2 YYEKEE (reference sequence). The source of this sequence is a young man who had mild COVID-19 (a few samples of this study predate the infection). Cell type and time point are not known. V usage is TRBV5-5 and J usage is TRBJ2-3; D ambiguous. Sequencing was done on a sample of PBMCs or a T cell subset sorted from them (not recorded which). CDR3 sequence: CASSLDPSTDTQYF. The CDR3 nucleotides read TGTGCCAGCAGCTTGGACCCTAGCACAGATACGCAGTATTTT.